This T cell receptor beta chain came from a study of cytomegalovirus exposure and HLA in healthy donors. The V gene end was trimmed by 4 bases and the J gene end by 4 bases; junction bases not matched to a gene: 9. The germline V gene has CDR1 LGHNA and CDR2 YNFKEQ. The CDR3 has 16 amino acids. Study-wide results and limits: Among CMV-associated TCR beta chains, most appeared HLA-restricted in a later analysis. Highly shared sequence variants in one cluster were likely a sequencing artifact. Published work reported that the classifier diagnosed cytomegalovirus status with high specificity and sensitivity. In a later analysis, an Asian-associated ancestry cluster reportedly showed fewer N-insertions than the roughly 730-donor mean.

This clone was seen only a few times. Its antigen is as yet unknown. PCR was performed using 60 Vbeta and 13 Jbeta primers. Repertoires were generated with immunoSEQ multiplex PCR, while TCRdb's copy carries only in-frame clones and drops some. Here the sample spans just over 200,000 clones, approximately 79% being singletons. The chain employs TRBV4-2 and TRBJ2-2, with 7 bases matching TRBD1. Sequencing input: PBMCs. The sequence was collected from a man over 45 in good health and CMV-seronegative. The chain's CDR3 is CASSRMRQGGTGELFF. The CDR3 DNA is TGTGCCAGCAGCCGGATGAGACAGGGCGGCACCGGGGAGCTGTTTTTT.